The entry below gives a single TCR beta chain sequence along with its context. The antigen remains unidentified. These data belong to a study of T cell responses to AZD1222 COVID-19 vaccine. Study results and caveats: Repertoire sampling was restricted to post-peak T cell response timepoints. Spike-wide coverage was observed for vaccine-associated CD4 TCRs, with dominant responses at 160-218 and 743-854.

Generated by immunoSEQ multiplex PCR, the TCRdb table keeps only in-frame clones and is missing some. The table records about 140,000 clones, around 93% of them present only once. The CDR3 totals 17 residues. V lost 2 bases and J 0 bases, leaving 11 bases between the germline ends. Germline V CDR1 and CDR2: SEHNR, FQNEAQ (reference sequence). Sequenced material: peripheral blood, taken on day 0 of AZD1222 vaccination. V usage is TRBV7-9 and J usage is TRBJ2-6; a possible D gene is TRBD1 (5 bases). This TCR derives from an adult in good health. In DNA form, the CDR3 reads TGTGCCAGCAGCTTAAGCTCAGGGCACTCTGGGGCCAACGTCCTGACTTTC. This sequence encodes CASSLSSGHSGANVLTF.